This is a list of T cell receptor beta chains from one sample in a study of technical replicates of blood from a few donors. The table came from immunoSEQ multiplex PCR; TCRdb's copy has only in-frame clones and leaves some out. The table has tens of thousands of clones, around nine tenths seen once; the top ten hold over 0.35%. The specimen was T cells isolated from PBMCs. The receptor source for this set is a human donor in good health. CDR3s include the opening cysteine and the closing phenylalanine or tryptophan.

V	length	J	CDR3
TRBV6-5	14	TRBJ1-1	CATHPELPGTEAFF
TRBV28	14	TRBJ1-4	CASSEDREYEKLFF
TRBV5-1	14	TRBJ1-1	CASSWTAPNTEAFF
TRBV14	14	TRBJ2-2	CASSQEFYTGELFF
TRBV25-1	11	TRBJ2-1	CASSAYNEQFF
TRBV4-1	15	TRBJ2-7	CASSHTGTSGRQTIF
TRBV11-2	14	TRBJ2-3	CASSLLAGADTQYF
TRBV14	17	TRBJ1-1	CASSQLHRGQLGTEAFF
TRBV7-9	12	TRBJ2-7	CASSLNRYEQYF
TRBV5-4	15	TRBJ1-2	CASSHRDRGMPGYTF
TRBV27	15	TRBJ1-3	CASSFTGDSGNTIYF
TRBV5-1	14	TRBJ2-7	CASSLAGQPYEQYF
TRBV28	16	TRBJ2-3	CASSLVGGHSTDTQYF